Sequencing of this TCR beta chain was carried out in a study of T cells in Graves' hyperthyroidism and ophthalmopathy. Germline CDR1 and CDR2: SGHTA and FQGNSA. Between the trimmed V and J ends, which lost 4 bases and 2 bases, there was a span of 11 bases. The CDR3 length is 14 residues. TCR beta CDR3 regions were amplified from RNA transcripts. RT-PCR in the first round (using the HTBI primer set) targeted the TCR CDR3. TCRdb reprocessed the multiplex PCR reads with MiXCR, giving one entry per CDR3 protein. The sample holds about 590,000 distinct CDR3 sequences, approximately 15% seen once. The sample holds many counts of this clonotype.

The specimen was blood. This sequence originates from a woman between 25 and 40 years old with Graves' hyperthyroidism. This chain links TRBV7-2 with TRBJ2-5; D is tentatively TRBD1 or TRBD2 (5 bases each). The CDR3 sequence is CASSSQWGQETQYF. The CDR3 DNA follows: TGTGCCAGCAGCTCCCAATGGGGGCAAGAGACCCAGTACTTC. The whole variable domain, filled in from reference TRBV7-2 and TRBJ2-5, reads GAGVSQSPSNKVTEKGKDVELRCDPISGHTALYWYRQSLGQGLEFLIYFQGNSAPDKSGLPSDRFSAERTGGSVSTLTIQRTQQEDSAVYLCASSSQWGQETQYFGPGTRLLVL.